Following are 20 T cell receptor beta chains from one sample sequenced in a study of post-analysis software for immune sequencing data. TCR beta cDNA libraries included unique molecular identifiers. Using its own MiXCR run on the PCR reads, TCRdb lists one record per CDR3 protein. The table has roughly 870,000 distinct CDR3 sequences, approximately 50% seen once; the top ten hold about 4.8%. Overall study findings and caveats: Patients had higher frequencies than controls of four to six TRBV segments, including TRBV5-6, TRBV5-1 and TRBV20-1.

The antigens these receptors bind are not known. Sequencing used blood. These receptors were obtained from a girl under 18 with multiple sclerosis.

V and J are TRBV20-1 and TRBJ2-1; a possible D gene is TRBD2 (5 bases). The CDR3 length is 18 residues. Germline V lookup: CDR1 DFQATT, CDR2 SNEGSKA (reference sequence). The V and J ends lost 3 bases and 13 bases respectively, with 34 bases between them. CDR3 nucleotides: TGCAGTGCTAGGAGAAGCGAGACTACAAGGAGGTCTGGAGAGACCCAGTTCTTC. Protein sequence: CSARRSETTRRSGETQFF.

This clonotype was observed a handful of times. The chain joins TRBV5-1 to TRBJ2-7; 7 bases match TRBD1. The germline V gene encodes CDR1 SGHRS and CDR2 YFSETQ. The CDR3 spans 15 residues. Unmatched junction bases numbered 9, after V lost 4 bases and J lost 2 bases. CDR3 coding DNA: TGCGCCAGCAGCACCACCCGGGACAGCACCTACGAGCAGTACTTC. Its protein product is CASSTTRDSTYEQYF.

CDR3 residues: CSVEDLGHEQYF. The CDR3 bases are TGCAGCGTTGAAGATCTCGGGCACGAGCAGTACTTC. The chain links TRBV29-1 to TRBJ2-7; D gene unclear. CDR3 length: 12 amino acids. In germline, CDR1 is SQVTM, CDR2 ANQGSEA. Trimming removed 0 bases from V and 5 bases from J, with 8 bases in between.

This chain joins TRBV9 and TRBJ2-1; possible D gene TRBD2, 5 bases. Germline V gene sequence: CDR1 SGDLS, CDR2 YYNGEE. The length of the CDR3 is 16 residues. V lost 2 bases to trimming and J lost 1 base, with 13 bases between them. The DNA for the CDR3 is TGTGCCAGCAGCGTTCAGACGGGGAGATCCTACAATGAGCAGTTCTTC. Its protein is CASSVQTGRSYNEQFF.

The chain has TRBV18 and TRBJ1-5, with D unresolved. V was shortened by 6 bases and J by 4 bases, with 7 bases between the two germline ends. CDR1 is KGHSH, CDR2 LQKENI, per germline. CDR3 length: 12 residues. The CDR3 region is CASSAINQPQHF. CDR3 DNA sequence: TGTGCCAGCTCGGCGATAAATCAGCCCCAGCATTTT.

This clonotype was picked up a small number of times. The gene calls are TRBV5-6 and TRBJ2-7; 10 nucleotides align to TRBD2. Germline lookup yields CDR1 SGHDT and CDR2 YYEEEE. V was clipped by 3 bases and J by 3 bases; unmatched bases: 15. The CDR3 spans 18 residues. The CDR3: CASSSMHSGGPSVYEQYF. The DNA of the CDR3 is TGTGCCAGCAGCTCCATGCATAGCGGGGGGCCCTCCGTCTACGAGCAGTACTTC.

The V and J genes are TRBV29-1 and TRBJ2-6; TRBD2 matches at 13 bases. CDR1 and CDR2 from the germline V gene are SQVTM and ANQGSEA. This CDR3 comprises 17 residues. V lost 8 bases to trimming and J lost 3 bases; unmatched junction nucleotides: 10. CDR3 loop: CSIARTSGSGGANVLTF. DNA for the CDR3: TGCAGCATTGCGAGGACTAGCGGGAGTGGTGGGGCCAACGTCCTGACTTTC.

This chain connects TRBV29-1 to TRBJ2-7, with 7 bases fitting TRBD1. Germline lookup yields CDR1 SQVTM and CDR2 ANQGSEA. The CDR3 has 17 amino acids. V shed 0 bases and J 4 bases; nucleotides not matched to a gene: 15. The CDR3 spells CSVEDSSLRGLGYEQYF. CDR3 sequence (DNA): TGCAGCGTTGAAGATTCAAGTCTGAGGGGGCTAGGGTACGAGCAGTACTTC.

The V gene is TRBV20-1, the J gene TRBJ2-4, with D tentatively TRBD1 (6 bases). The CDR3 totals 17 residues. Germline CDR1 and CDR2: DFQATT and SNEGSKA (reference sequence). The V end was cut by 0 bases, the J end by 0 bases, with 15 bases between. The CDR3 DNA reads TGCAGTGCTAGAGAGACCCGACAGGAGTTAGCCAAAAACATTCAGTACTTC. Translating it yields CSARETRQELAKNIQYF.

CDR3 sequence reads: CASSSGLAPTEQYF. In nucleotides, the CDR3 is TGTGCCAGCAGCTCTGGACTAGCCCCCACCGAGCAGTACTTC. This chain joins TRBV7-2 and TRBJ2-7, with 8 nucleotides matching TRBD2. Germline V gene data show CDR1 as SGHTA and CDR2 as FQGNSA. CDR3 length equals 14 residues. V lost 4 bases and J lost 6; bases outside the gene matches: 8.

V gene TRBV10-3 combines with J gene TRBJ2-3; perhaps D is TRBD1 or TRBD2 (6 bases each). The CDR3 spans 14 residues. Germline assignment: CDR1 ENHRY and CDR2 SYGVKD. The V end lost 10 bases, the J end lost 1 base, and 15 bases lay between the germline ends. For the CDR3, the DNA is TGTGCCACCCGAGGGGGGTCACGCACAGATACGCAGTATTTT. Translation gives CATRGGSRTDTQYF.

The V and J genes are TRBV6-6 and TRBJ1-2; TRBD1 is a possible D gene (6 bases). This CDR3 region has 13 residues. Looked up from germline, CDR1 is MNHNY and CDR2 is SVGAGI (reference sequence). With 7 bases removed from V and 4 bases from J, the gap between germline ends came to 13 bases. The CDR3 sequence: CASTQQGSYGYTF. The CDR3 coding sequence is TGTGCCAGCACTCAACAGGGATCCTATGGCTACACCTTC.

The rearrangement joins TRBV7-9 to TRBJ2-7, with 14 bases identical to TRBD2. The CDR3 totals 16 residues. The germline V gene has CDR1 SEHNR and CDR2 FQNEAQ (reference sequence). The junction had 11 bases not matched to a gene; V was cut back by 6 bases and J by 7 bases. The CDR3 sequence: CASSSMTSGGVGEQYF. CDR3 DNA sequence: TGTGCCAGCAGTTCGATGACTAGCGGGGGGGTTGGGGAGCAGTACTTC.

The chain employs TRBV20-1 and TRBJ1-2; TRBD1 aligns across 8 bases. V shed 6 bases, J shed 1 base, and the junction held 7 bases outside the gene matches. This CDR3 region has 14 residues. Germline-derived CDR1 and CDR2 are DFQATT and SNEGSKA (reference sequence). CDR3 amino acids: CSAPRTGNNYGYTF. The CDR3 nucleotides are TGCAGTGCCCCGCGGACAGGGAATAACTATGGCTACACCTTC.

The rearrangement uses TRBV12-3 or TRBV12-4 and TRBJ2-7; perhaps TRBD2 as D (5 bases). V was clipped by 2 bases and J by 6 bases, with 14 bases between them. This CDR3 spans 14 amino acids. The CDR3 coding sequence is TGTGCCAGCAGTTTAAGGCTAGCAGGCGGCGAGCAGTACTTC. Translating it yields CASSLRLAGGEQYF.

The chain recombines TRBV19 with TRBJ1-2; TRBD1 aligns across 9 bases. Germline CDR1 and CDR2: LNHDA and SQIVND (reference sequence). The CDR3 runs to 16 residues. The ends lost 3 bases at V and 2 bases at J; junction bases unmatched: 7. As DNA, the CDR3 is TGTGCCAGTAGTATGGGTCCGGGACAGGGCAACTATGGCTACACCTTC. Protein sequence: CASSMGPGQGNYGYTF.

The chain links TRBV4-2 to TRBJ2-1; 13 bases agree with TRBD2. The junction had 11 bases not matched to a gene; V was cut back by 4 bases and J by 8 bases. The CDR3 sequence is 17 residues long. Germline V gene sequence: CDR1 LGHNA, CDR2 YNFKEQ. The CDR3 here is CASSPVTSGGAGDEQFF. The CDR3 DNA follows: TGTGCCAGCAGCCCAGTTACTAGCGGGGGGGCCGGGGATGAGCAGTTCTTC.

The V and J genes are TRBV12-3 or TRBV12-4 and TRBJ1-1; D is undetermined. Trimming left V 3 bases short and J 10 bases short, with 6 bases between. The CDR3 is 10 amino acids. The CDR3 spells CASSFTAAFF. The CDR3 DNA sequence: TGTGCCAGCAGTTTTACCGCAGCTTTCTTT.

The chain has TRBV5-5 and TRBJ2-3; TRBD2 agrees at 11 bases. CDR3 length: 16 amino acids. With 4 bases clipped from V and 6 bases from J, the junction kept 10 bases outside the gene matches. In germline, CDR1 is SGHKS, CDR2 YYEKEE (reference sequence). The CDR3 region is CASSPPTSGAGDTQYF. Here the CDR3 DNA reads TGTGCCAGCAGCCCCCCGACTAGCGGGGCGGGGGATACGCAGTATTTT. The full variable domain, its missing parts supplied by reference TRBV5-5 and TRBJ2-3, is DAGVTQSPTHLIKTRGQQVTLRCSPISGHKSVSWYQQVLGQGPQFIFQYYEKEERGRGNFPDRFSARQFPNYSSELNVNALLLGDSALYLCASSPPTSGAGDTQYFGPGTRLTVL.

This sequence joins TRBV6-1 and TRBJ1-2; D uncertain. CDR1 is MNHNS and CDR2 is SASEGT in the germline V gene. This CDR3 is 16 amino acids long. V was cut by 1 base and J by 4 bases, with 16 bases left in between. Here the CDR3 reads CASSEDPPGGTYGYTF. Written as DNA, the CDR3 is TGTGCCAGCAGTGAAGACCCACCCGGCGGCACCTATGGCTACACCTTC.